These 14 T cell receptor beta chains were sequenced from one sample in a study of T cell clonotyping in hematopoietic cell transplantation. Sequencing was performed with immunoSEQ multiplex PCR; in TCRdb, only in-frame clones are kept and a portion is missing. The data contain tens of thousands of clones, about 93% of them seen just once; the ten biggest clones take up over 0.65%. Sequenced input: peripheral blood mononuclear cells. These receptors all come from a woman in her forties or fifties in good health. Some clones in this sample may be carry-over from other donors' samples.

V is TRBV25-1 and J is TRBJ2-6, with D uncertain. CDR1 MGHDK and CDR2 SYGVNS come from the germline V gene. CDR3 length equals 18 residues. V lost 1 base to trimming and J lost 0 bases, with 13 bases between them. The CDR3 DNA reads TGTGCCAGCAGTGAATTCGGCAGTTCCCTCTCTGGGGCCAACGTCCTGACTTTC. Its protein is CASSEFGSSLSGANVLTF.

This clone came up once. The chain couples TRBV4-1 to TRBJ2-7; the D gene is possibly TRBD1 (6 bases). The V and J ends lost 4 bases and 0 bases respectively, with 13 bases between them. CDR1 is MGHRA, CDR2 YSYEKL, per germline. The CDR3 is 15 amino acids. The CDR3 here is CASSPNRASSYEQYF. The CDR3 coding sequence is TGCGCCAGCAGCCCGAACAGGGCCTCCTCCTACGAGCAGTACTTC.

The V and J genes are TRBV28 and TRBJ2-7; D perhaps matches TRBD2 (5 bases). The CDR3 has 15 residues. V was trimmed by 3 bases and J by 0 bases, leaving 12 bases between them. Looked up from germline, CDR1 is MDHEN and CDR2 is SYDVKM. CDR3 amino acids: CASSFREQSSYEQYF. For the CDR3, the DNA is TGTGCCAGCAGTTTTCGGGAACAGAGCTCCTACGAGCAGTACTTC.

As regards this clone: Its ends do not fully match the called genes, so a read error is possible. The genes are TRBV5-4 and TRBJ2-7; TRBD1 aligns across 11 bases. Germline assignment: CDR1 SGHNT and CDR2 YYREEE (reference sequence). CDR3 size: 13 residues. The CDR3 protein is CASSRDPGQGGTF. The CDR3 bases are TGTGCCAGCAGCAGGGACCCGGGACAGGGGGGGACCTTC. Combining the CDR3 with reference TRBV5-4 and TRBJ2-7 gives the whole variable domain ETGVTQSPTHLIKTRGQQVTLRCSSQSGHNTVSWYQQALGQGPQFIFQYYREEENGRGNFPPRFSGLQFPNYSSELNVNALELDDSALYLCASSRDPGQGGTFGPGTRLTVT.

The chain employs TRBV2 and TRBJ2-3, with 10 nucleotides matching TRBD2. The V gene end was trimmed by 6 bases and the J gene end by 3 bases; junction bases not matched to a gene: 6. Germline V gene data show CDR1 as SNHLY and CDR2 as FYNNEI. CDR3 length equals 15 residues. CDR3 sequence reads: CASSGLAVLTDTQYF. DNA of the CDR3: TGTGCCAGCAGCGGACTAGCGGTTTTAACAGATACGCAGTATTTT.

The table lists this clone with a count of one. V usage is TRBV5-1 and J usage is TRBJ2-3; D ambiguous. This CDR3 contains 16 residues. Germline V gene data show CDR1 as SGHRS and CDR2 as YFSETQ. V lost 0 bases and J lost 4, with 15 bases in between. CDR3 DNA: TGCGCCAGCAGCTTGGATATGCAGTACCCCCCAGATACGCAGTATTTT. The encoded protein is CASSLDMQYPPDTQYF.

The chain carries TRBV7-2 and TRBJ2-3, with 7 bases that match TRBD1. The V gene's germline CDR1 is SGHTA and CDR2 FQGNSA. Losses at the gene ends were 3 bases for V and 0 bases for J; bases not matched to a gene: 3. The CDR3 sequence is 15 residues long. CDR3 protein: CASSFNRGSTDTQYF. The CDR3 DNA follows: TGTGCCAGCAGCTTCAACAGGGGTAGCACAGATACGCAGTATTTT.

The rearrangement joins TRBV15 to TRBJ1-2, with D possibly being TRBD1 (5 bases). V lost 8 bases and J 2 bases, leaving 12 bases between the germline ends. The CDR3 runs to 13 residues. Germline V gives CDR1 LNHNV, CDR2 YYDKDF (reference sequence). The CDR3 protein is CATAFRDNYGYTF. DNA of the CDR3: TGTGCCACCGCGTTTAGGGACAACTATGGCTACACCTTC.

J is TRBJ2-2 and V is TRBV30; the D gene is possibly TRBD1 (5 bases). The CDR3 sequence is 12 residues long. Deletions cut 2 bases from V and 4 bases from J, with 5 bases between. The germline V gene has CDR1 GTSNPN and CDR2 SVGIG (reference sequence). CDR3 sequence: CAWSTGTGELFF. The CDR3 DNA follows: TGTGCCTGGAGTACAGGCACCGGGGAGCTGTTTTTT.

The CDR3 nucleotides read TGTGCCAGCAGCGGGGCGGGACCCTCTAGCAATGAGCAGTTCTTC. As protein: CASSGAGPSSNEQFF. This chain links TRBV5-6 with TRBJ2-1, with a possible D match to TRBD2 (6 bases). This CDR3 region has 15 residues. The V gene's germline CDR1 is SGHDT and CDR2 YYEEEE. V lost 4 bases, J lost 6 bases, and 17 bases lay in between.

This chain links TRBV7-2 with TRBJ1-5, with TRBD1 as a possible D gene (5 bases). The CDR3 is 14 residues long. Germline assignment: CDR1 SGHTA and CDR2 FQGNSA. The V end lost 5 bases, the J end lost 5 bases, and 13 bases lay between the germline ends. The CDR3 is CASSAKGRHQPQHF. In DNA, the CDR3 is TGTGCCAGCAGCGCCAAGGGGAGGCATCAGCCCCAGCATTTT. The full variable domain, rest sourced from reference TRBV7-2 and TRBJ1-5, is GAGVSQSPSNKVTEKGKDVELRCDPISGHTALYWYRQSLGQGLEFLIYFQGNSAPDKSGLPSDRFSAERTGGSVSTLTIQRTQQEDSAVYLCASSAKGRHQPQHFGDGTRLSIL.

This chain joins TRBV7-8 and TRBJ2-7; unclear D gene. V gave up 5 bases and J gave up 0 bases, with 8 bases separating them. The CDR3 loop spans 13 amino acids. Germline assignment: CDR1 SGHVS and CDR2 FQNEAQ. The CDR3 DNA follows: TGTGCCAGCAGCCCAGAGAGCTCCTACGAGCAGTACTTC. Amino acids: CASSPESSYEQYF.

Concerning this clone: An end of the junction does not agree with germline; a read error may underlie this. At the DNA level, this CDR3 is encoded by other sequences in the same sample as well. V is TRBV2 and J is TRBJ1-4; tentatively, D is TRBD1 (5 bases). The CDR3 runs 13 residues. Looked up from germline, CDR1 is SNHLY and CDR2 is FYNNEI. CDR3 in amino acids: CASILGTFEKLFF. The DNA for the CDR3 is TGTGCTAGCATTCTGGGGACTTTTGAAAAACTGTTTTTT.

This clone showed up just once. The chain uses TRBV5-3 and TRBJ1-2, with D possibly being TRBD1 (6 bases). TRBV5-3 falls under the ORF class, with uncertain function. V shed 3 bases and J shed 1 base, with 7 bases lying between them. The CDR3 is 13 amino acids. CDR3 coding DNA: TGTGCCAGAAGCTGGACAGTTAACTATGGCTACACCTTC. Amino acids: CARSWTVNYGYTF.